A selection of T cell receptor beta chains follows, all from one sample in a study of Graves' ophthalmopathy and Graves' hyperthyroidism. MiXCR, run by TCRdb on the multiplex PCR reads, gives a single entry per CDR3 protein. The table lists over 500,000 distinct CDR3 sequences, approximately 21% of them singletons. Material: peripheral blood. The origin of the receptors is a woman under 30 with stable Graves' hyperthyroidism. Some clones in this sample may be carry-over from other donors' samples. Each CDR3 is given with its conserved first and last residue. The D gene is left open where the match is weak. Not every row has a clone size; where given, it reads once, few, many or a size class.

CASSYPVWGQENTGELFF TGTGCCAGCAGTTATCCTGTCTGGGGACAGGAGAACACCGGGGAGCTGTTTTTT NA TRBJ2-2 18 TRBD1 TRBV6-2/TRBV6-3
CAIRGGQDSYEQYF TGTGCCATCAGGGGGGGACAGGATTCCTACGAGCAGTACTTC many TRBJ2-7 14 TRBD1 TRBV10-3
CASSFQSGGAETQYF TGTGCCAGCAGTTTCCAGAGCGGGGGAGCAGAGACCCAGTACTTC many TRBJ2-5 15 TRBD2 TRBV12-3/TRBV12-4
CASSVPRDRAASSYNEQFF TGTGCCAGCAGTGTACCCCGGGACAGGGCTGCTAGCTCCTACAATGAGCAGTTCTTC few TRBJ2-1 19 TRBD1 TRBV2
CAISGRFMNTEAFF TGTGCCATCAGTGGGAGATTCATGAACACTGAAGCTTTCTTT many TRBJ1-1 14 NA TRBV10-3
CASSLVFSGGFYEQYF TGTGCCAGCAGTTTAGTGTTTAGCGGGGGATTCTACGAGCAGTACTTC NA TRBJ2-7 16 TRBD2 TRBV27
CASSLRSGGVEETQYF TGTGCCAGCAGTTTGCGAAGCGGGGGGGTCGAGGAGACCCAGTACTTC many TRBJ2-5 16 TRBD2 TRBV12-3/TRBV12-4
CASSPTGNSYNDQFF TGTGCCAGCAGCCCTACAGGGAACTCCTACAATGATCAGTTCTTC NA TRBJ2-1 15 NA TRBV9
CASTRDRANYGYTF TGTGCCAGCACCCGGGACAGGGCGAACTATGGCTACACCTTC few TRBJ1-2 14 TRBD1 TRBV7-2
CAWSDYAGTGKETQYF TGTGCCTGGAGTGATTATGCCGGGACAGGCAAAGAGACCCAGTACTTC NA TRBJ2-5 16 TRBD1 TRBV30
CSAGSGTANTEAFF TGCAGTGCTGGCTCCGGGACAGCGAACACTGAAGCTTTCTTT many TRBJ1-1 14 TRBD1 TRBV20-1
CSARGVAEQYF TGCAGTGCTAGAGGTGTGGCCGAGCAGTACTTC once TRBJ2-7 11 NA TRBV20-1
CASNFEVPGELFF TGTGCCAGCAACTTCGAGGTCCCCGGGGAGCTGTTTTTT NA TRBJ2-2 13 NA TRBV28
CAWSERGHYSYEQYF TGTGCCTGGAGTGAACGGGGCCATTACTCCTACGAGCAGTACTTC NA TRBJ2-7 15 NA TRBV30
CASTRSHRENYGYTF TGTGCCAGCACACGATCGCACAGGGAGAACTATGGCTACACCTTC NA TRBJ1-2 15 NA TRBV12-3/TRBV12-4
CASSENGKRTGPDNQPQHF TGTGCCAGCAGTGAAAACGGGAAACGGACGGGACCTGACAATCAGCCCCAGCATTTT many TRBJ1-5 19 NA TRBV2
CASSLSPGGGEQYF TGCGCCAGCAGCTTGAGCCCGGGAGGTGGCGAGCAGTACTTC NA TRBJ2-7 14 TRBD2 TRBV5-1
CASRTPGQGFQPQHF TGTGCCAGCAGGACCCCGGGACAGGGATTTCAGCCCCAGCATTTT many TRBJ1-5 15 TRBD1 TRBV6-1
CASSLTSSPRETQYF TGTGCCAGCAGCTTAACATCTAGCCCGCGAGAGACCCAGTACTTC many TRBJ2-5 15 NA TRBV7-2
CASSRGTEAYGYTF TGTGCCAGCTCACGTGGCACTGAGGCCTATGGCTACACCTTC NA TRBJ1-2 14 NA TRBV18
CASSLGTVGGYEQYF TGTGCCAGCAGCTTAGGGACAGTCGGTGGGTACGAGCAGTACTTC many TRBJ2-7 15 NA TRBV7-9
CSARTWGGNTIYF TGCAGTGCTAGAACTTGGGGGGGAAACACCATATATTTT NA TRBJ1-3 13 NA TRBV20-1
CATGGRGGTEAFF TGTGCCACTGGGGGACGGGGGGGGACTGAAGCTTTCTTT NA TRBJ1-1 13 NA TRBV12-3/TRBV12-4
CASSEVGTEAFF TGTGCCAGCAGTGAAGTTGGGACTGAAGCTTTCTTT many TRBJ1-1 12 NA TRBV6-1
CASSQDPGGFGELFF TGCGCCAGCAGCCAAGACCCAGGGGGGTTCGGGGAGCTGTTTTTT NA TRBJ2-2 15 NA TRBV4-1
CATSEQNTGELFF TGTGCCACTTCGGAACAGAACACCGGGGAGCTGTTTTTT many TRBJ2-2 13 NA TRBV7-2
CASSSGTGLSNQPQHF TGTGCCAGCAGCTCGGGGACAGGGCTAAGCAATCAGCCCCAGCATTTT many TRBJ1-5 16 TRBD1 TRBV11-1
CAWSAIPGAGGYTF TGTGCCTGGAGTGCCATACCGGGGGCGGGTGGCTACACCTTC NA TRBJ1-2 14 NA TRBV30
CASSPVGGQETQYF TGTGCCAGCAGCCCCGTGGGAGGGCAAGAGACCCAGTACTTC many TRBJ2-5 14 TRBD2 TRBV9
CASSQEGSRAFF TGCGCCAGCAGCCAAGAGGGATCCAGGGCTTTCTTT NA TRBJ1-1 12 NA TRBV4-1
CASNFPPETQYF TGTGCCAGCAATTTTCCCCCTGAGACCCAGTACTTC many TRBJ2-5 12 NA TRBV6-1
CASGRDRENYGYTF TGTGCTAGTGGCCGGGACAGGGAAAACTATGGCTACACCTTC NA TRBJ1-2 14 TRBD1 TRBV12-5
CASSLDHRLLTGKEETQYF TGCGCCAGCAGCTTGGACCACAGGTTACTGACAGGGAAGGAAGAGACCCAGTACTTC NA TRBJ2-5 19 TRBD1 TRBV5-1
CASSPPQGMWYEQYF TGTGCCAGCAGTCCCCCCCAGGGTATGTGGTACGAGCAGTACTTC many TRBJ2-7 15 NA TRBV12-3/TRBV12-4
CASSYSPGPGNTIYF TGTGCCAGCAGTTACTCCCCGGGCCCTGGAAACACCATATATTTT many TRBJ1-3 15 NA TRBV6-5
CASSPYYRGSRTEAFF TGTGCCAGCAGTCCCTATTACAGGGGATCGAGGACTGAAGCTTTCTTT many TRBJ1-1 16 TRBD1 TRBV27
CASSMSREKNIQYF TGTGCCAGTAGTATGAGCAGGGAGAAAAACATTCAGTACTTC NA TRBJ2-4 14 NA TRBV19
CASSPTLYSGRTFRNTGELFF TGTGCCAGCAGTCCCACCCTATATAGCGGGAGGACGTTCAGGAACACCGGGGAGCTGTTTTTT NA TRBJ2-2 21 TRBD2 TRBV6-4
CSAPGHRKLTYQETQYF TGCAGTGCTCCCGGACACCGAAAACTCACGTACCAAGAGACCCAGTACTTC many TRBJ2-5 17 NA TRBV20-1
CASSTGLAKYNSPLHF TGTGCCAGCAGTACCGGACTCGCGAAGTATAATTCACCCCTCCACTTT many TRBJ1-6 16 NA TRBV6-5
CATSDRAEEQYF TGTGCCACCAGTGATAGAGCGGAAGAGCAGTACTTC many TRBJ2-7 12 NA TRBV24-1
CAISESGPKETQYF TGTGCCATCAGTGAGTCGGGGCCTAAAGAGACCCAGTACTTC many TRBJ2-5 14 NA TRBV10-3
CASSIGGEAFF TGTGCCAGTAGTATCGGAGGGGAAGCTTTCTTT many TRBJ1-1 11 NA TRBV19
CAWSAPYEQYF TGTGCCTGGAGCGCCCCCTACGAGCAGTACTTC many TRBJ2-7 11 NA TRBV30
CATETGVDTDTQYF TGTGCCACCGAGACAGGGGTAGACACAGATACGCAGTATTTT many TRBJ2-3 14 TRBD1 TRBV10-3
CATRGPGANVLTF TGTGCCACCAGGGGGCCCGGGGCCAACGTCCTGACTTTC NA TRBJ2-6 13 TRBD1 TRBV3-1